This passage covers 30 T cell receptor beta chains from one sample sequenced in a study of cytomegalovirus exposure and HLA in healthy donors. The study ran its PCR with 60 Vbeta and 13 Jbeta primers. TCRdb keeps only in-frame clones here, not all; method: immunoSEQ multiplex PCR. Of fewer than 200,000 clones in the sample, 80% to 90% were seen once. The sequencing sample was made of PBMCs. The receptor set was obtained from a woman under 30 in good health and CMV-seronegative.

The rearrangement uses TRBV7-2 and TRBJ2-3; 9 bases line up with TRBD2. V shed 6 bases, J shed 2 bases, and the junction held 9 bases outside the gene matches. CDR1 and CDR2 (germline): SGHTA, FQGNSA. This CDR3 spans 16 amino acids. In DNA, the CDR3 is TGTGCCAGCAGAGGAGGGCTAGCGGGGAACACAGATACGCAGTATTTT. Protein product: CASRGGLAGNTDTQYF.

This clone was counted once. The chain combines TRBV6-5 with TRBJ2-7, with TRBD1 matching 9 bases. Per the germline V gene, CDR1 is MNHEY and CDR2 is SVGAGI. The J segment lost 3 bases and the V segment lost 0 bases, leaving 6 bases of the junction unmatched. This CDR3 has 16 amino acids. Written as DNA, the CDR3 is TGTGCCAGCAGTTACTCGAGGGGACAGGGAGTCTACGAGCAGTACTTC. Translating it yields CASSYSRGQGVYEQYF.

The chain has TRBV2 and TRBJ2-5; no firm D call. The end of the DNA fits TRBJ2-7 better, so the J call may be wrong. CDR1 SNHLY and CDR2 FYNNEI come from the germline V gene. This CDR3 has 13 amino acids. CDR3: CASKELHAGEQYF. For the CDR3, the DNA is TGTGCCAGCAAAGAACTTCACGCAGGCGAGCAGTACTTC.

This clone was found once. The CDR3 DNA reads TGTGCCAGCAGTTTTCCGGGGGGGCGTAGAGATACGCAGTATTTT. Encoded protein: CASSFPGGRRDTQYF. The chain couples TRBV28 to TRBJ2-3; 8 bases line up with TRBD2. Germline loops: CDR1 MDHEN, CDR2 SYDVKM. V trimming: 3 bases; J trimming: 5 bases; junction bases outside the gene matches: 7. This CDR3 region has 15 residues.

With regard to this clone: This specimen includes other DNA sequences encoding the same CDR3. The J gene is TRBJ2-3, the V gene TRBV15; D not resolved. Germline V CDR1 and CDR2: LNHNV, YYDKDF (reference sequence). The V gene lost 3 bases and the J gene lost 2 bases, with 3 bases spanning the gap. The CDR3 sequence is 12 residues long. CDR3 in DNA: TGTGCCACCAGCAGGGCCACAGATACGCAGTATTTT. This encodes CATSRATDTQYF.

The rearrangement links TRBV11-2 to TRBJ2-3; no clear D gene. V dropped 0 bases and J dropped 2 bases, with 9 bases sitting between them. CDR1 and CDR2 (germline): SGHAT, FQNNGV. The CDR3 runs 15 residues. The CDR3 loop reads CASSLDSGHTDTQYF. The DNA for the CDR3 is TGTGCCAGCAGCTTAGATAGTGGGCACACAGATACGCAGTATTTT.

About this clone: The same CDR3 is also encoded by other DNA sequences in this sample. The V gene is TRBV28, the J gene TRBJ1-1; no firm D call. CDR3 length equals 11 residues. Germline CDR1 reads MDHEN; CDR2 reads SYDVKM. Trimming took off 4 bases at V and 2 bases at J, with 2 bases between the two ends. CDR3 protein: CASSSNTEAFF. The DNA of the CDR3 is TGTGCCAGCAGTTCAAACACTGAAGCTTTCTTT.

This clone occurred once. This chain links TRBV9 with TRBJ1-3; D perhaps matches TRBD1 (6 bases). This CDR3 is built from 15 residues. Trimming shortened V by 1 base and J by 3 bases, and 11 bases separated the two germline ends. CDR1 is SGDLS, CDR2 YYNGEE, per germline. The CDR3 DNA follows: TGTGCCAGCAGCGTATCGGGGGGCGATGGAAACACCATATATTTT. This codes for CASSVSGGDGNTIYF.

V gene TRBV28 combines with J gene TRBJ1-1, with no clear D. CDR3 length: 14 residues. V was cut by 2 bases and J by 1 base, with 8 bases left in between. CDR1 and CDR2 from the germline V gene are MDHEN and SYDVKM. CDR3 sequence reads: CASSLVAGNTEAFF. CDR3 DNA: TGTGCCAGCAGTTTAGTGGCGGGGAACACTGAAGCTTTCTTT.

The chain has TRBV28 and TRBJ2-4, with 9 bases fitting TRBD2. Germline V gene lookup returns CDR1 MDHEN and CDR2 SYDVKM. CDR3 length equals 17 residues. J was trimmed by 4 bases and V by 6 bases; bases with no gene match: 13. CDR3 DNA sequence: TGTGCCAGCAGAACCATGGGACTAGCAGAGAGAAAAAACATTCAGTACTTC. This encodes CASRTMGLAERKNIQYF.

The gene calls are TRBV5-6 and TRBJ1-2; D might be TRBD1 (6 bases). V was trimmed by 0 bases and J by 3 bases, leaving 24 bases between them. Germline V gene data show CDR1 as SGHDT and CDR2 as YYEEEE. The CDR3 extends over 19 amino acids. The CDR3 DNA is TGTGCCAGCAGCTTGGCCGGGGGGACATCATTCCGAGGATACTATGGCTACACCTTC. Translated: CASSLAGGTSFRGYYGYTF.

A single count supports this clone. This chain links TRBV6-1 with TRBJ1-5; D might be TRBD1 (6 bases). This CDR3 is built from 15 residues. V dropped 6 bases and J dropped 4 bases, with 16 bases sitting between them. CDR1 is MNHNS and CDR2 is SASEGT in the germline V gene. The DNA of the CDR3 is TGTGCCAGCAGGGGGGGGGACACTAAGAATCAGCCCCAGCATTTT. Translation gives CASRGGDTKNQPQHF.

The rearrangement joins TRBV7-2 to TRBJ1-2; TRBD1 is a possible D gene (6 bases). Germline V gene lookup returns CDR1 SGHTA and CDR2 FQGNSA. The CDR3 is made up of 12 amino acids. The ends were cut back, 4 bases at V and 7 bases at J, with 10 bases in the middle. This chain's CDR3 is CASSSRQAGYTF. The DNA for the CDR3 is TGTGCCAGCAGCTCGAGACAGGCTGGCTACACCTTC.

This clone was found once. This chain connects TRBV7-2 to TRBJ2-7; D gene unclear. The CDR3 is 12 residues long. The V and J ends lost 3 bases and 4 bases respectively, with 7 bases between them. Germline V gives CDR1 SGHTA, CDR2 FQGNSA. CDR3 sequence (DNA): TGTGCCAGCAGCTTCTCCGTATACGAGCAGTACTTC. Its protein product is CASSFSVYEQYF.

This chain connects TRBV5-4 to TRBJ2-2, with TRBD1 matching over 8 bases. J lost 6 bases, V lost 7 bases, and 5 bases had no gene match. Per germline, CDR1 SGHNT and CDR2 YYREEE (reference sequence). The CDR3 has 13 residues. This chain's CDR3 is CASGQGAAGELFF. The CDR3 coding sequence is TGTGCCAGCGGGCAGGGGGCCGCCGGGGAGCTGTTTTTT. The full variable domain, its missing parts supplied by reference TRBV5-4 and TRBJ2-2, is ETGVTQSPTHLIKTRGQQVTLRCSSQSGHNTVSWYQQALGQGPQFIFQYYREEENGRGNFPPRFSGLQFPNYSSELNVNALELDDSALYLCASGQGAAGELFFGEGSRLTVL.

The CDR3 sequence is CASSLVEYGQQYQETQYF. The CDR3 DNA reads as TGTGCCAGCAGCTTAGTCGAGTATGGACAGCAGTACCAAGAGACCCAGTACTTC. This chain joins TRBV7-8 and TRBJ2-5; D is possibly TRBD1 (6 bases). Germline CDR1 is SGHVS and CDR2 is FQNEAQ. The V end lost 1 base, the J end lost 0 bases, and 18 bases lay between the germline ends. The CDR3 has 18 amino acids. Supplemented by reference TRBV7-8 and TRBJ2-5, the full variable domain reads GAGVSQSPRYKVAKRGQDVALRCDPISGHVSLFWYQQALGQGPEFLTYFQNEAQLDKSGLPSDRFFAERPEGSVSTLKIQRTQQEDSAVYLCASSLVEYGQQYQETQYFGPGTRLLVL.

The V gene is TRBV7-9, the J gene TRBJ2-5; 13 bases are shared with TRBD2. CDR1 and CDR2 from the germline V gene are SEHNR and FQNEAQ (reference sequence). Losses at the gene ends were 1 base for V and 11 bases for J; bases not matched to a gene: 4. The CDR3 totals 14 residues. CDR3 loop: CASSLEGLAGPQYF. DNA of the CDR3: TGTGCCAGCAGCTTAGAGGGACTAGCGGGACCGCAGTACTTC.

The chain uses TRBV5-6 and TRBJ1-6; D is unresolved. CDR3 size: 13 residues. V dropped 3 bases and J dropped 9 bases, with 10 bases sitting between them. Germline CDR1 is SGHDT and CDR2 is YYEEEE. For the CDR3, the DNA is TGTGCCAGCAGCTCTTCCTCCGGTTCACCCCTCCACTTT. Translation: CASSSSSGSPLHF.

This clone turned up a few times. This chain uses TRBV7-9 with TRBJ2-5, with D possibly being TRBD2 (6 bases). Germline V lookup: CDR1 SEHNR, CDR2 FQNEAQ (reference sequence). The CDR3 is made up of 14 amino acids. The V end lost 5 bases, the J end lost 5 bases, and 15 bases lay between the germline ends. CDR3 loop: CASSPPDGGETQYF. The CDR3, as DNA: TGTGCCAGCAGCCCCCCGGATGGAGGGGAGACCCAGTACTTC.

The chain uses TRBV20-1 and TRBJ2-5; D call uncertain. V was clipped by 1 base and J by 7 bases, with 7 bases between them. This CDR3 comprises 11 residues. Germline-derived CDR1 and CDR2 are DFQATT and SNEGSKA (reference sequence). The CDR3: CSARVPGTQYF. The CDR3 nucleotides read TGCAGTGCTAGAGTCCCCGGGACCCAGTACTTC.

The rearrangement joins TRBV28 to TRBJ1-3; 7 positions match TRBD1. Germline-derived CDR1 and CDR2 are MDHEN and SYDVKM. Losses at the gene ends were 6 bases for V and 3 bases for J; bases not matched to a gene: 8. This CDR3 spans 15 amino acids. The chain's CDR3 is CASSNQHRGGNTIYF. In DNA, the CDR3 is TGTGCCAGCAGCAATCAACACAGGGGTGGAAACACCATATATTTT.

Notes on this clone: One junction end disagrees with the germline gene, perhaps due to a read error. The rearrangement uses TRBV7-2 and TRBJ2-7; D is unclear. The CDR3 runs to 11 residues. Germline assignment: CDR1 SGHTA and CDR2 FQGNSA. CDR3 sequence reads: CASSLGPFPHF. The CDR3 DNA is TGTGCCAGCAGCTTAGGGCCCTTCCCGCACTTC.

The chain combines TRBV7-9 with TRBJ1-2; 8 bases fit TRBD1. Germline V gene sequence: CDR1 SEHNR, CDR2 FQNEAQ (reference sequence). This CDR3 region has 13 residues. V gave up 6 bases and J gave up 3 bases; unmatched junction bases: 3. Here the CDR3 reads CASRPTGDYGYTF. CDR3 nucleotides: TGTGCCAGCAGACCGACAGGGGACTATGGCTACACCTTC.

In DNA form, the CDR3 reads TGTGCCAGTAGTACGCCTTTCATTCAGGGCGGCTATGGCTACACCTTC. Translating it yields CASSTPFIQGGYGYTF. The chain carries TRBV19 and TRBJ1-2; the D gene is possibly TRBD1 (5 bases). Trimming took 4 bases from V and 4 from J, leaving 19 bases between them. The CDR3 is 16 amino acids. The V gene's germline CDR1 is LNHDA and CDR2 SQIVND (reference sequence).

The chain couples TRBV9 to TRBJ2-2; D is perhaps TRBD1 (6 bases). This CDR3 is built from 15 residues. Between the trimmed V and J ends, which lost 2 bases and 7 bases, there was a span of 15 bases. In germline, CDR1 is SGDLS, CDR2 YYNGEE. The CDR3: CASSVQGKVNGELFF. In DNA form, the CDR3 reads TGTGCCAGCAGCGTCCAGGGGAAAGTAAACGGGGAGCTGTTTTTT.

This clone has just a few counts. The genes are TRBV6-6 and TRBJ1-1; TRBD1 matches 9 bases. Germline values: CDR1 MNHNY, CDR2 SVGAGI (reference sequence). The CDR3 extends over 15 amino acids. The J segment lost 0 bases and the V segment lost 5 bases, leaving 4 bases of the junction unmatched. The CDR3 loop is CASSTQGAMNTEAFF. CDR3 DNA: TGTGCCAGCAGTACACAGGGGGCGATGAACACTGAAGCTTTCTTT.

The CDR3 spells CASSLRLAGVLPEELFF. The CDR3 DNA sequence: TGTGCCAGCAGTTTAAGGCTAGCGGGAGTTCTCCCCGAGGAGCTGTTTTTT. This rearrangement joins TRBV27 to TRBJ2-2; 10 positions match TRBD2. Germline V gene lookup returns CDR1 MNHEY and CDR2 SMNVEV (reference sequence). Trimming at V came to 2 bases and at J to 10 bases, leaving 13 bases not matched to a gene. This CDR3 comprises 17 residues.

This chain links TRBV5-1 with TRBJ1-5; D is ambiguous. V lost 4 bases, J lost 0 bases, and 11 bases lay in between. This CDR3 contains 15 residues. Germline assignment: CDR1 SGHRS and CDR2 YFSETQ. The CDR3 bases are TGCGCCAGCAGCCCGGTCGGGGATAGCAATCAGCCCCAGCATTTT. This sequence encodes CASSPVGDSNQPQHF.

The V call is TRBV5-1, the J call TRBJ1-2; TRBD1 might be the D (5 bases). Deletions cut 4 bases from V and 6 bases from J, with 13 bases between. Per germline, CDR1 SGHRS and CDR2 YFSETQ. The CDR3 is made up of 13 amino acids. CDR3 amino acids: CASSPGTVDGYTF. CDR3 nucleotide sequence: TGCGCCAGCAGCCCAGGGACTGTCGATGGCTACACCTTC.

The chain couples TRBV6-4 to TRBJ2-1; 7 bases line up with TRBD2. Germline values: CDR1 MRHNA, CDR2 SNTAGT. J lost 7 bases, V lost 4 bases, and 7 bases had no gene match. This CDR3 spans 14 amino acids. The CDR3 is CASSVTSELNEQFF. The CDR3 DNA reads as TGTGCCAGCAGTGTAACTAGCGAGTTAAATGAGCAGTTCTTC.